The 6 T cell receptor beta chains below all came from one sample that was sequenced in a study of CXCR3-negative and CXCR3-positive naive CD8 T cells. The authors prepared UMI-labeled TRB cDNA libraries by 5' RACE. TCRdb processed the 5' RACE reads again and assigns one entry to each CDR3 protein, with no DNA. This sample's clone table lists about 6,700 distinct CDR3 sequences. The sample comprised naive CXCR3- CD8+ T cells from blood. Subset reported: CD45RO-CCR7+CD27+CD95- naive CD8+ T cells lacking CXCR3 (TNR3-). These receptors were obtained from a human donor in good health. Some clones in this sample may be carry-over from other donors' samples.

Judged by frequency, this clonotype is medium-sized. The rearrangement joins TRBV10-3 to TRBJ1-2; the D call from TCRdb, TRBD1, cannot be confirmed without DNA. In germline, CDR1 is ENHRY, CDR2 SYGVKD. The CDR3 loop spans 14 amino acids. The CDR3 loop reads CAISGGQDNYGYTF.

The chain joins TRBV6-5 to TRBJ2-5; the D call from TCRdb, TRBD2, cannot be confirmed without DNA. Looked up from germline, CDR1 is MNHEY and CDR2 is SVGAGI. This CDR3 contains 17 residues. This CDR3 reads CASRPLGTSGGEETQYF.

The rearrangement joins TRBV2 to TRBJ1-2; there is no DNA to check the TCRdb D call of TRBD1. The length of the CDR3 is 15 residues. Germline CDR1 is SNHLY and CDR2 is FYNNEI. Here the CDR3 reads CASSEMGQPDYGYTF.

This chain's CDR3 is CSVEPGPNEQFF. The chain has TRBV29-1 and TRBJ2-1; no DNA is available, so the TRBD1 call from TCRdb remains unchecked. This CDR3 is 12 amino acids long. Germline CDR1 SQVTM, CDR2 ANQGSEA.

This clonotype registers medium-sized by frequency. This chain connects TRBV5-1 to TRBJ2-6; TCRdb designates TRBD1, a call that cannot be tested without DNA. CDR1 is SGHRS and CDR2 is YFSETQ in the germline V gene. CDR3 length equals 16 residues. This CDR3 reads CASSPDRGAGANVLTF. The full variable domain, rest sourced from reference TRBV5-1 and TRBJ2-6, is KAGVTQTPRYLIKTRGQQVTLSCSPISGHRSVSWYQQTPGQGLQFLFEYFSETQRNKGNFPGRFSGRQFSNSRSEMNVSTLELGDSALYLCASSPDRGAGANVLTFGAGSRLTVL.

The genes are TRBV25-1 and TRBJ1-3; the D gene TCRdb calls, TRBD1, cannot be checked with no DNA. Germline-derived CDR1 and CDR2 are MGHDK and SYGVNS. This CDR3 spans 14 amino acids. The CDR3 region is CASRQGGAGNTIYF.